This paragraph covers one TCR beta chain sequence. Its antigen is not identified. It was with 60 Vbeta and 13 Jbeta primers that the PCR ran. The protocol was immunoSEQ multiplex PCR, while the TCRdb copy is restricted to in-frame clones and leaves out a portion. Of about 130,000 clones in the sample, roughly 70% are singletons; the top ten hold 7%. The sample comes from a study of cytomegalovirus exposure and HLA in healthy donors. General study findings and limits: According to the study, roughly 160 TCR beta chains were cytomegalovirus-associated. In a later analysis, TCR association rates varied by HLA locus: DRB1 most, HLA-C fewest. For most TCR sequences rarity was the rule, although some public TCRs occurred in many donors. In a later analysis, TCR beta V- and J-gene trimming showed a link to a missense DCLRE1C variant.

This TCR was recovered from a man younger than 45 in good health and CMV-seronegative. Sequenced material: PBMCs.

The CDR3, as DNA: TGCGCCAGCAGCCAAGAAGGACTAGCGGGGGGCTACGAGCAGTACTTC. This codes for CASSQEGLAGGYEQYF. This chain uses TRBV4-1 with TRBJ2-7; 14 bases line up with TRBD2. V was pared by 0 bases and J by 3 bases, with 1 base of the junction left unmatched. Germline-derived CDR1 and CDR2 are MGHRA and YSYEKL. This CDR3 comprises 16 residues.